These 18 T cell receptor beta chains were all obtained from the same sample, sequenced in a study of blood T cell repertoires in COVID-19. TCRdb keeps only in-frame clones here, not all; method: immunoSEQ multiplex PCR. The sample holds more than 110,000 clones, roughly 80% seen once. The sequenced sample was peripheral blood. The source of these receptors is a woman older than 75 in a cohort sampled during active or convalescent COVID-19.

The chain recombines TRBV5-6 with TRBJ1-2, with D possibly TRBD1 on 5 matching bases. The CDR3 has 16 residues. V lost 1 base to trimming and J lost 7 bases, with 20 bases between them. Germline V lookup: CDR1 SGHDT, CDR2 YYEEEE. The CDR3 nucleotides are TGTGCCAGCAGCTTGAAAGCAGGGTCCGTCGTCCCTGGCTACACCTTC. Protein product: CASSLKAGSVVPGYTF.

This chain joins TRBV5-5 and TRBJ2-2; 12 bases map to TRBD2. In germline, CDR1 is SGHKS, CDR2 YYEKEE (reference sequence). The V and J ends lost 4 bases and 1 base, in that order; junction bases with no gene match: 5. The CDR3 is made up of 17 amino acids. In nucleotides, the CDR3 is TGTGCCAGCAGCAAGGGACTAGCGGGCGGGAACACCGGGGAGCTGTTTTTT. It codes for CASSKGLAGGNTGELFF. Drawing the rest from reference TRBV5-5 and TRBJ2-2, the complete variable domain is DAGVTQSPTHLIKTRGQQVTLRCSPISGHKSVSWYQQVLGQGPQFIFQYYEKEERGRGNFPDRFSARQFPNYSSELNVNALLLGDSALYLCASSKGLAGGNTGELFFGEGSRLTVL.

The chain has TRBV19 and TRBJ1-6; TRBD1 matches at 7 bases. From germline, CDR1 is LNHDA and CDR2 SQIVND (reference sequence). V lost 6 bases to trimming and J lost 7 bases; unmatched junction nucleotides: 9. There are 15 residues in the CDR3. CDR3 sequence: CASSQSNRGNSPLHF. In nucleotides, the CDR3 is TGTGCCAGTAGCCAATCTAACAGGGGAAATTCACCCCTCCACTTT.

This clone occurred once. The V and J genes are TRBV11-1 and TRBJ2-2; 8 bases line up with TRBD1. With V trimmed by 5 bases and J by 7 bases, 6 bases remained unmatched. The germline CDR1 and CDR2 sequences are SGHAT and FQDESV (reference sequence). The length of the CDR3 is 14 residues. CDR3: CASSPDRGGGELFF. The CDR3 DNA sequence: TGTGCCAGCAGCCCTGACAGGGGTGGCGGGGAGCTGTTTTTT.

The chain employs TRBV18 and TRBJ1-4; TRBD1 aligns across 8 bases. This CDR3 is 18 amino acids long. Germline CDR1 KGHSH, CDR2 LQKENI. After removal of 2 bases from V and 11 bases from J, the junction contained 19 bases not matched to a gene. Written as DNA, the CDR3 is TGTGCCAGCTCACCATCTACGCCACAGGGGGATATCTACGGGAAACTGTTTTTT. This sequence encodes CASSPSTPQGDIYGKLFF.

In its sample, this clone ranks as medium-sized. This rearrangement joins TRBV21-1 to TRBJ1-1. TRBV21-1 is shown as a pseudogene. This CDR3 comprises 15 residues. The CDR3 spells CASSVQGLLDTEAFF. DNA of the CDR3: TGTGCCAGCAGCGTCCAGGGACTCCTGGACACTGAAGCTTTCTTT.

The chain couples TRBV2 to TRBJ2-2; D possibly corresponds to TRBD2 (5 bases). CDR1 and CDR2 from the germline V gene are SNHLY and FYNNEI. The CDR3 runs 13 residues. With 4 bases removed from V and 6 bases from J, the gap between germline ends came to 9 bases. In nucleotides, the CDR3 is TGTGCCAGCAGTGGTGAGGGCTCCGGGGAGCTGTTTTTT. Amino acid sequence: CASSGEGSGELFF.

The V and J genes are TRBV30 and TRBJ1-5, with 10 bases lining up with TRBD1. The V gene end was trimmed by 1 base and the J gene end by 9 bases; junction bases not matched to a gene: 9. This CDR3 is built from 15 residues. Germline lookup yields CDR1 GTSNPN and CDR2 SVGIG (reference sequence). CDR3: CAWSEGTGVSWPQHF. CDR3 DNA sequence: TGTGCCTGGAGTGAAGGGACAGGGGTTAGTTGGCCCCAGCATTTT.

The CDR3 here is CASSSRQGRQYF. In nucleotides, the CDR3 is TGTGCCAGCAGCTCCCGACAGGGGAGGCAGTACTTC. The chain has TRBV9 and TRBJ2-7; 8 bases are a match to TRBD1. In germline, CDR1 is SGDLS, CDR2 YYNGEE. The CDR3 is 12 residues long. The trim removed 4 bases at V and 9 bases at J, leaving 6 bases unmatched.

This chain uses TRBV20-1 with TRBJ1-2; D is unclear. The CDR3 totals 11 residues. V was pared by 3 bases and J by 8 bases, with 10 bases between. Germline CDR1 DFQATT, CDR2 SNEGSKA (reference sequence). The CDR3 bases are TGCAGTGCTAGGTCGGGTTGGGGCTACACCTTC. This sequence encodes CSARSGWGYTF.

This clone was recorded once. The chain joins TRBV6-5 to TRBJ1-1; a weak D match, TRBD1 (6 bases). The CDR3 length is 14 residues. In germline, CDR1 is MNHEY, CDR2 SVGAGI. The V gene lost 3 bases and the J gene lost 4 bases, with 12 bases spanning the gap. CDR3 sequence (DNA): TGTGCCAGCAGTTATACAGGGAAGAGCACTGAAGCTTTCTTT. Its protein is CASSYTGKSTEAFF.

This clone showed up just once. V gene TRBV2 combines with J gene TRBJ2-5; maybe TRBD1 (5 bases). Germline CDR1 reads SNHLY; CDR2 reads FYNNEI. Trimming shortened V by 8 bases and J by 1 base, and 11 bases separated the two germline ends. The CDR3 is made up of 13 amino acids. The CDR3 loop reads CASSGDSQETQYF. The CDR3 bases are TGTGCCAGCTCTGGTGACAGCCAAGAGACCCAGTACTTC.

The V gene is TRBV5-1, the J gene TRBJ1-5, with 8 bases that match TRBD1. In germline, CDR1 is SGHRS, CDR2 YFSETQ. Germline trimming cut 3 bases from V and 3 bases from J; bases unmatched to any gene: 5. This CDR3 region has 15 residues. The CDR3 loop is CASSSGQGSNQPQHF. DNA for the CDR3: TGCGCCAGCAGCTCAGGACAGGGATCCAATCAGCCCCAGCATTTT. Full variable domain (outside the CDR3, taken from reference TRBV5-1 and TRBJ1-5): KAGVTQTPRYLIKTRGQQVTLSCSPISGHRSVSWYQQTPGQGLQFLFEYFSETQRNKGNFPGRFSGRQFSNSRSEMNVSTLELGDSALYLCASSSGQGSNQPQHFGDGTRLSIL.

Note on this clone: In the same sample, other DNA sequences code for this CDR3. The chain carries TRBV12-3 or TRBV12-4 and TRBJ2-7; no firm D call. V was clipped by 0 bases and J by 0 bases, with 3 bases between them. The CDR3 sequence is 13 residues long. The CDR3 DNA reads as TGTGCCAGCAGTTTAGCGGCCTCCTACGAGCAGTACTTC. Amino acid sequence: CASSLAASYEQYF.

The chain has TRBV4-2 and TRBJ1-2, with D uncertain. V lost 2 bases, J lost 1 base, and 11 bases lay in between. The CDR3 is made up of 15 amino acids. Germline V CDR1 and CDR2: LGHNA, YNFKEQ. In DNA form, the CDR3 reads TGTGCCAGCAGCCAATCTACGAGCTTTAACTATGGCTACACCTTC. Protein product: CASSQSTSFNYGYTF.

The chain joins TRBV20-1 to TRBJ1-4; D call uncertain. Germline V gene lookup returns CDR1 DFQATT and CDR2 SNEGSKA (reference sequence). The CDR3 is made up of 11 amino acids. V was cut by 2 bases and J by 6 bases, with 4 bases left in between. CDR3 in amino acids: CSARRYEKLFF. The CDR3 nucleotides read TGCAGTGCTAGACGGTATGAAAAACTGTTTTTT.

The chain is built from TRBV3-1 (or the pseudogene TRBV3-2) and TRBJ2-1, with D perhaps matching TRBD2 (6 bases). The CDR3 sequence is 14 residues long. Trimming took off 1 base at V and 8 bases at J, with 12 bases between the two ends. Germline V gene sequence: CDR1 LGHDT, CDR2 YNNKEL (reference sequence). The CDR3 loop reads CASSQGTWEDEQFF. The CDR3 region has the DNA TGTGCCAGCAGCCAAGGGACTTGGGAGGATGAGCAGTTCTTC.

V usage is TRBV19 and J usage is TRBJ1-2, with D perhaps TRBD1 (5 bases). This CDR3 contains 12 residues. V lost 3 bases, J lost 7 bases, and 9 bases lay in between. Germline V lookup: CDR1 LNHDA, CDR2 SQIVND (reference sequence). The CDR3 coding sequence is TGTGCCAGTAGTATTGGGGGGTCTGGCTACACCTTC. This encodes CASSIGGSGYTF.